This T cell receptor beta chain was obtained from a study of shared clonotypes between healthy human individuals (TCRdb year 2020). Notes on the research overall: The cohort included a few men and a couple of women between 18 and 49 years of age. Different laboratories and diverse techniques were used to prepare libraries and sequence TCR repertoires, to increase sequencing depth and limit assay-specific biases. To estimate repertoire size and how much clonotypes are shared between individuals, the study performed deep sequencing of blood TCR repertoires from roughly five healthy adults. For each donor, CD4 naive and CD4 memory were each run on three plates, CD8 naive on two plates, and CD8 memory on one plate. Between about 0.8 and 9 billion PBMCs per donor were obtained by leukapheresis.

A word on this clone: Its antigen is currently not known. The sample holds no much larger clone one base away, and base qualities are not on file.

V is clipped by 0 bases and J by 4 bases, and the sequence between their germline boundaries is 15 bases long. The CDR3 contains 17 residues, cysteine and phenylalanine counted. Only the CDR3 part of the read is kept: 51 bases, read in frame from the first base. The germline V gene provides CDR1 LGHNA and CDR2 YSLEER. TCR CDR3 regions were amplified from genomic DNA by multiplex PCR using the deep immunoSEQ assay. Genomic DNA extracted from each cell subset was distributed evenly over all wells of several immunoSEQ 96-well plates, and each plate served as one replicate. Each replicate PCR for sorted subsets received roughly 200 ng genomic DNA, equal to 28,000 or so T cell genomes. Purified libraries were measured with a Qubit 3.0 fluorometer, size-checked on a Bioanalyzer 2100, and measured again with the KAPA Library Quantification kit. Every immunoSEQ 96-well plate was sequenced on a separate single-read 150-cycle Illumina NextSeq 550 flow cell. Concerning the study's data processing: Because the immunoSEQ output included only junctional sequences and no quality scores, the filtering could not be the same as the filtering used for full-length reads. To assign V/J genes and CDR3, sequences were annotated against IMGT germline references using PyIR, a Python wrapper for IgBLAST v1.9. Reads were filtered out if the reads had weak V/J assignments (E-value above 1e-6), no CDR3, stop codons, out-of-frame junctions, or ambiguous translated residues. V3J clonotypes were defined by identical inferred V gene, J gene, and CDR3 amino acid sequence. The percentage overlap between two repertoires was calculated by dividing the number of shared unique clonotypes by the size of the smaller repertoire. Three approaches were used to assess repertoire richness: RTK rarefaction, the Chao1 estimator, and Recon v2.1 estimates of unobserved clonotypes. For all TCRbeta clonotypes obtained by the gDNA method from a few donors, generation probabilities were computed with OLGA. TCRdb obtained this table from immuneACCESS and retained in-frame rearrangements with V and J assigned. These tables miss some clones; where compared with another copy, unresolved V genes account for less than half of the shortfall, and the remainder is unexplained. V and J calls and clone size are given by that table; D and trimming were obtained from the DNA. Recorded for this sample are under 1,100,000 clones; 75% of them occurred a single time. In total, the top ten clones hold nearly 1.5% of the sample.

Study-wide findings and limitations: Because the study included only a small number of donors, the genetic and exposure-history diversity represented was limited. Even with the large sequencing depth, rarefaction of the sorted-subset datasets indicated that sequencing was incomplete. Pairwise subsampling indicated that sequencing depth was expected to affect the degree of clonotype sharing among donors. Only blood was sampled, and tissue TCR repertoires likely differ from those in blood. Across a few donors, approximately 5% of naive CD4, approximately 3.6% of naive CD8, under 2.5% of memory CD4, and 0.4% of memory CD8 clonotypes were shared. Larger estimated clonotype richness was generally found for naive subsets than for memory subsets. Higher generation probabilities were observed for clonotypes shared by all four sorted-subset donors than for non-shared clonotypes.

The donors were healthy, HIV-negative adults with no recently reported acute infections or vaccinations. Every donor was a Caucasian adult residing in Nashville, Tennessee, USA. CD4+ T cells were enriched by magnetic negative selection, after which naive cells were positively selected on CD45RA and the negative fraction was taken as the memory subset. Blood was obtained by leukapheresis, after which PBMCs were separated by Ficoll-Histopaque density gradient centrifugation and cryopreserved in liquid nitrogen vapor phase. Purity and quantity of every magnetically sorted T cell population were checked by analytical flow cytometry. From each sorted fraction, genomic DNA was isolated and quantified by UV absorbance on a Nanodrop 2000c.

Specimen: memory CD4+ T cells sorted from blood. The cell subset or site tag for this specimen amounts to: CD45RA-negative fraction. This sequence was found in a man between 18 and 29 years old in good health. The rearrangement joined TRBV4-3 to TRBJ1-4, with TRBD1 perhaps the D gene, on 5 matching bases. CDR3 reads: CASSQEWNGGRNEKLFF. The sequenced DNA: TGCGCCAGCAGCCAAGAGTGGAATGGGGGACGTAATGAAAAACTGTTTTTT.